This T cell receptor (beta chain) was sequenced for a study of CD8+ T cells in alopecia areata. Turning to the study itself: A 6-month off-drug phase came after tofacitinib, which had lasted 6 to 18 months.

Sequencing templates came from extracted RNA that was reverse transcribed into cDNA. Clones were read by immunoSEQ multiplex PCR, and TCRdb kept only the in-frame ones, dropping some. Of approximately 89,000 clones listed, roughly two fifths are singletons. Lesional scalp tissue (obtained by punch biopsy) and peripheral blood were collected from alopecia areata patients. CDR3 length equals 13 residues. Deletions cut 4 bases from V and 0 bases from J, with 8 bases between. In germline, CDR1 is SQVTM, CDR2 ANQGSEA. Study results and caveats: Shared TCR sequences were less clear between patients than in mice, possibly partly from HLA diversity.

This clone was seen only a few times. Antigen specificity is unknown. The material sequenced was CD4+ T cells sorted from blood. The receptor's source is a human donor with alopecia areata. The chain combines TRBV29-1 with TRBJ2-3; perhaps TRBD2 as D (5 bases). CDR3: CSVVWRSTDTQYF. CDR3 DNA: TGCAGCGTTGTGTGGAGGAGCACAGATACGCAGTATTTT.